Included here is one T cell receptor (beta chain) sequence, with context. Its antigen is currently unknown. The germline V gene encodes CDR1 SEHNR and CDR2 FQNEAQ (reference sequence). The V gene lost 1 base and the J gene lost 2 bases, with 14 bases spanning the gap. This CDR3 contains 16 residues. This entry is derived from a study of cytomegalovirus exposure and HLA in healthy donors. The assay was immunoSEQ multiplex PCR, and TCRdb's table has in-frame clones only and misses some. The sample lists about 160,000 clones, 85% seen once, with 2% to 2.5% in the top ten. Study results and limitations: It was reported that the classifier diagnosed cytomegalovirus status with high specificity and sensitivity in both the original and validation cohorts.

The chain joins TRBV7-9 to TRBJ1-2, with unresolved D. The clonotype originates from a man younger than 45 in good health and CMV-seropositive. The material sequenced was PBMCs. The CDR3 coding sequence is TGTGCCAGCAGCTTAGACGAGCGCGGCAGCAACTATGGCTACACCTTC. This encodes CASSLDERGSNYGYTF.